The 17 T cell receptor beta chains below come from one sample, sequenced in a study of T cell changes during pregnancy in multiple sclerosis. Generated by immunoSEQ multiplex PCR, the TCRdb table keeps only in-frame clones and is missing some. This table holds around 63,000 clones, about nine tenths found once. Specimen: peripheral blood, collected in the third trimester of pregnancy. The receptors derive from a female donor in good health, enrolled as a control in a pregnancy study.

V is TRBV5-4 and J is TRBJ2-7, with TRBD1 matching 7 bases. V was pared by 0 bases and J by 3 bases, with 6 bases of the junction left unmatched. Per germline, CDR1 SGHNT and CDR2 YYREEE (reference sequence). The CDR3 has 15 residues. CDR3 loop: CASSLADRPHYEQYF. Written as DNA, the CDR3 is TGTGCCAGCAGCTTGGCGGACAGGCCACACTACGAGCAGTACTTC. Full variable domain (outside the CDR3, taken from reference TRBV5-4 and TRBJ2-7): ETGVTQSPTHLIKTRGQQVTLRCSSQSGHNTVSWYQQALGQGPQFIFQYYREEENGRGNFPPRFSGLQFPNYSSELNVNALELDDSALYLCASSLADRPHYEQYFGPGTRLTVT.

The chain recombines TRBV15 with TRBJ2-1; 8 nucleotides match TRBD2. Germline V gene data show CDR1 as LNHNV and CDR2 as YYDKDF (reference sequence). V trimming: 4 bases; J trimming: 9 bases; junction bases outside the gene matches: 8. This CDR3 comprises 14 residues. This CDR3 is CATSTYGRAGEQFF. CDR3 coding DNA: TGTGCCACCAGCACGTACGGGAGGGCCGGTGAGCAGTTCTTC.

The rearrangement uses TRBV6-6 and TRBJ2-2, with a tentative D call TRBD2 (6 bases). The CDR3 is made up of 15 amino acids. Per germline, CDR1 MNHNY and CDR2 SVGAGI (reference sequence). The V gene lost 10 bases and the J gene lost 3 bases, with 18 bases spanning the gap. DNA of the CDR3: TGTGCCACTAGACTTGGGGACTCTGACACCGGGGAGCTGTTTTTT. As protein: CATRLGDSDTGELFF.

The chain carries TRBV28 and TRBJ2-3; 12 positions agree with TRBD2. The J segment lost 1 base and the V segment lost 6 bases, leaving 2 bases of the junction unmatched. This CDR3 region has 15 residues. Looked up from germline, CDR1 is MDHEN and CDR2 is SYDVKM. The CDR3 sequence: CASRRLAGGTDTQYF. The CDR3 bases are TGTGCCAGCAGAAGACTAGCGGGGGGCACAGATACGCAGTATTTT.

The V and J genes are TRBV5-8 and TRBJ2-5, with 7 bases identical to TRBD1. Germline trimming cut 4 bases from V and 3 bases from J; bases unmatched to any gene: 12. Per germline, CDR1 SGHTS and CDR2 YDEGEE. This CDR3 contains 16 residues. As DNA, the CDR3 is TGTGCCAGCAGCCCTCCCAGGGGGATGTGGGAAGAGACCCAGTACTTC. This codes for CASSPPRGMWEETQYF.

The chain combines TRBV2 with TRBJ1-5; 9 bases align to TRBD1. The CDR3 consists of 15 residues. Germline CDR1 and CDR2: SNHLY and FYNNEI. The J segment lost 1 base and the V segment lost 10 bases, leaving 8 bases of the junction unmatched. CDR3 loop: CATRTGAWSNQPQHF. In DNA form, the CDR3 reads TGTGCCACCAGGACAGGGGCTTGGAGCAATCAGCCCCAGCATTTT. The entire variable domain, with the rest obtained from reference TRBV2 and TRBJ1-5, is as follows: EPEVTQTPSHQVTQMGQEVILRCVPISNHLYFYWYRQILGQKVEFLVSFYNNEISEKSEIFDDQFSVERPDGSNFTLKIRSTKLEDSAMYFCATRTGAWSNQPQHFGDGTRLSIL.

This clone was seen a single time. The CDR3 is CASSLGFPQPQHF. CDR3 nucleotides: TGTGCCAGCAGTTTAGGCTTCCCCCAGCCCCAGCATTTT. The chain combines TRBV27 with TRBJ1-5; D gene uncertain. V dropped 2 bases and J dropped 7 bases, with 9 bases sitting between them. CDR1 and CDR2 (germline): MNHEY, SMNVEV (reference sequence). The CDR3 extends over 13 amino acids.

V is TRBV28 and J is TRBJ2-3, with a tentative D call TRBD1 (5 bases). The germline V gene has CDR1 MDHEN and CDR2 SYDVKM. The CDR3 extends over 14 amino acids. Trimming removed 2 bases from V and 6 bases from J, with 12 bases in between. The CDR3 spells CASSLIQAPDTQYF. In DNA, the CDR3 is TGTGCCAGCAGTTTAATACAGGCTCCGGATACGCAGTATTTT.

J is TRBJ2-7 and V is TRBV6-1; D gene uncertain. The ends were cut back, 1 base at V and 3 bases at J, with 7 bases in the middle. CDR1 and CDR2 (germline): MNHNS, SASEGT. There are 13 residues in the CDR3. As DNA, the CDR3 is TGTGCCAGCAGTGAAGATGCTAGCTACGAGCAGTACTTC. Encoded protein: CASSEDASYEQYF.

The V and J genes are TRBV30 and TRBJ2-7; TRBD1 matches 7 bases. CDR1 is GTSNPN and CDR2 is SVGIG in the germline V gene (reference sequence). V trimming: 3 bases; J trimming: 2 bases; junction bases outside the gene matches: 7. The CDR3 runs 14 residues. The CDR3, as DNA: TGTGCCTGGAGCCGGGACAGTGGAACCTACGAGCAGTACTTC. It specifies CAWSRDSGTYEQYF.

The chain is built from TRBV27 and TRBJ1-2; D uncertain. The CDR3 consists of 12 residues. CDR1 and CDR2 (germline): MNHEY, SMNVEV (reference sequence). Trimming cost V 5 bases and J 8 bases, with 12 bases left between them. The CDR3 loop is CASSATGRGYTF. CDR3 DNA: TGTGCCAGCAGTGCCACGGGGAGGGGCTACACCTTC.

The chain carries TRBV10-2 and TRBJ1-1; possibly TRBD1 for D (6 bases). Per germline, CDR1 WSHSY and CDR2 SAAADI. V dropped 6 bases and J dropped 0 bases, with 11 bases sitting between them. The CDR3 runs to 14 residues. The DNA for the CDR3 is TGCGCCAGCAGGGTACAGGGTTTGAACACTGAAGCTTTCTTT. Protein sequence: CASRVQGLNTEAFF.

The chain combines TRBV7-9 with TRBJ1-2; weak D call: TRBD1 (5 bases). The CDR3 runs to 15 residues. V lost 1 base to trimming and J lost 0 bases, with 9 bases between them. The germline gives CDR1 SEHNR, CDR2 FQNEAQ (reference sequence). The CDR3 nucleotides read TGTGCCAGCAGCTTAGGGCCAGGGTCTAACTATGGCTACACCTTC. It yields the protein CASSLGPGSNYGYTF.

CDR3 DNA: TGTGCCAGCAGTCGGACTAGCGGGTACGAGCAGTACTTC. It translates to CASSRTSGYEQYF. This rearrangement joins TRBV27 to TRBJ2-7; 11 bases map to TRBD2. The CDR3 spans 13 residues. The V gene's germline CDR1 is MNHEY and CDR2 SMNVEV (reference sequence). With 5 bases clipped from V and 4 bases from J, the junction kept 1 base outside the gene matches.

This chain uses TRBV5-1 with TRBJ2-1; D not resolved. CDR1 and CDR2 from the germline V gene are SGHRS and YFSETQ. The CDR3 consists of 13 residues. Trimming took off 4 bases at V and 8 bases at J, with 13 bases between the two ends. DNA for the CDR3: TGCGCCAGCAGCCCCGGAGCTGCGCATGAGCAGTTCTTC. Translation gives CASSPGAAHEQFF.

The rearrangement uses TRBV6-4 and TRBJ2-2; D gene uncertain. The CDR3 has 13 amino acids. Trimming left V 5 bases short and J 6 bases short, with 10 bases between. Germline lookup yields CDR1 MRHNA and CDR2 SNTAGT. This CDR3 reads CASSPAEAGELFF. DNA for the CDR3: TGTGCCAGCAGTCCTGCTGAGGCCGGGGAGCTGTTTTTT.

This chain joins TRBV28 and TRBJ2-2, with 10 bases that match TRBD1. Germline CDR1 is MDHEN and CDR2 is SYDVKM. Trimming removed 5 bases from V and 3 bases from J; junction bases left unmatched: 6. The CDR3 is made up of 16 amino acids. The CDR3 protein is CASSDRGRRDTGELFF. In DNA, the CDR3 is TGTGCCAGCAGTGACAGGGGGCGCCGGGACACCGGGGAGCTGTTTTTT.